The clone carrying this T cell receptor beta chain turned up a few times. The target antigen is unknown. A mixed TRB-A/B primer pool amplified rearranged TRB by multiplex touch-down PCR. TCRdb reprocessed the multiplex PCR reads via MiXCR and lists one record per CDR3 protein. The table lists about 6,000 distinct CDR3 sequences, around 35% of them singletons. This entry belongs to a study of T cell repertoires in aging, cancer and after chemotherapy. V was pared by 7 bases and J by 4 bases, with 3 bases of the junction left unmatched. Germline CDR1 and CDR2: MNHEY and SVGAGI. The CDR3 consists of 13 residues. Findings and caveats of the study: Compared with age-matched healthy donors, untreated hematological or solid cancer patients showed higher blood TCR clonality. In healthy donors, age-related TCR diversity loss mainly reflected lost richness.

TCR beta rearrangements were amplified from peripheral blood genomic DNA. The material sequenced was blood. The receptor was isolated from a human donor with a blood cancer. The chain joins TRBV6-5 to TRBJ1-1, with 10 bases that match TRBD1. CDR3 sequence reads: CASMTGGITEAFF. The CDR3 nucleotides read TGTGCCAGCATGACAGGGGGCATCACTGAAGCTTTCTTT.